The 29 T cell receptor beta chains listed next were all sequenced from one sample in a study of radiation and T cells in renal cell carcinoma. The method was immunoSEQ multiplex PCR; TCRdb's version includes in-frame clones alone and lacks a portion of them. The table records some 81,000 clones, approximately 90% of them present only once. Time point here: blood 4 weeks post-SBRT, at nephrectomy. The sample's treatment: 15 Gy SBRT to primary tumor, nephrectomy 4 weeks later. Sequenced here: blood, sampled from a patient whose treatment included radiotherapy and nephrectomy. These receptors were collected from a woman between 65 and 79 years old with renal cell carcinoma.

As to this clone: The sample contains more than one DNA sequence encoding this CDR3. The CDR3 coding sequence is TGTGCCAGCAGCGTAGATGGGAACACCATATATTTT. This gives the protein CASSVDGNTIYF. V gene TRBV9 combines with J gene TRBJ1-3; D is unresolved. Trimming removed 0 bases at V and 7 bases at J, with 5 bases between. The CDR3 has 12 amino acids. Per the germline V gene, CDR1 is SGDLS and CDR2 is YYNGEE.

The chain recombines TRBV27 with TRBJ2-2; D is unclear. The CDR3 length is 16 residues. The V gene's germline CDR1 is MNHEY and CDR2 SMNVEV (reference sequence). V lost 6 bases to trimming and J lost 3 bases, with 17 bases between them. Written as DNA, the CDR3 is TGTGCCAGCAGGCCTAGGTTGGACGGACACACCGGGGAGCTGTTTTTT. It translates to CASRPRLDGHTGELFF.

The V and J genes are TRBV11-2 and TRBJ1-1; weak D call: TRBD1 (6 bases). Trimming removed 4 bases at V and 3 bases at J, with 18 bases between. The CDR3 extends over 16 amino acids. The V gene's germline CDR1 is SGHAT and CDR2 FQNNGV. The CDR3 nucleotides read TGTGCCAGCAGCTCCCAGAGGGGGGGCTGGTACACTGAAGCTTTCTTT. This encodes CASSSQRGGWYTEAFF.

The chain joins TRBV9 to TRBJ2-2; D unresolved. V lost 4 bases to trimming and J lost 6 bases, with 7 bases between them. Germline V gene lookup returns CDR1 SGDLS and CDR2 YYNGEE. This CDR3 spans 12 amino acids. CDR3 sequence reads: CASSLDAGELFF. The CDR3 DNA reads TGTGCCAGCAGCTTAGACGCCGGGGAGCTGTTTTTT. Supplemented by reference TRBV9 and TRBJ2-2, the full variable domain reads DSGVTQTPKHLITATGQRVTLRCSPRSGDLSVYWYQQSLDQGLQFLIQYYNGEERAKGNILERFSAQQFPDLHSELNLSSLELGDSALYFCASSLDAGELFFGEGSRLTVL.

V and J are TRBV6-5 and TRBJ2-7; TRBD1 matches 10 bases. After removal of 3 bases from V and 7 bases from J, the junction contained 12 bases not matched to a gene. The CDR3 contains 16 residues. The germline CDR1 and CDR2 sequences are MNHEY and SVGAGI. This CDR3 is CASSYGTGAGGSEQYF. As DNA, the CDR3 is TGTGCCAGCAGTTATGGGACAGGGGCCGGTGGGTCAGAGCAGTACTTC.

The CDR3 nucleotides read TGTGCCAGCAGTACAGGGGCCAAGAACACTGAAGCTTTCTTT. Amino acids: CASSTGAKNTEAFF. This chain joins TRBV28 and TRBJ1-1, with 7 bases fitting TRBD1. CDR3 length: 14 residues. Germline V gives CDR1 MDHEN, CDR2 SYDVKM. V lost 5 bases to trimming and J lost 1 base; unmatched junction nucleotides: 4.

V is TRBV7-2 and J is TRBJ2-5, with a possible D match to TRBD1 (6 bases). The CDR3 is 14 residues long. The germline V and J ends were trimmed by 7 bases and 0 bases, with 12 bases remaining between them. CDR1 SGHTA and CDR2 FQGNSA come from the germline V gene. CDR3 DNA sequence: TGTGCCAGCACCCCTCAGGGGCACCAAGAGACCCAGTACTTC. Amino acids: CASTPQGHQETQYF.

CDR3 nucleotide sequence: TGCAGCGTTGAAGATCGGCTAGCGGGTCAAGAGACCCAGTACTTC. Amino acid sequence: CSVEDRLAGQETQYF. V usage is TRBV29-1 and J usage is TRBJ2-5, with TRBD2 identical over 8 bases. The ends lost 0 bases at V and 2 bases at J; junction bases unmatched: 5. Germline V gives CDR1 SQVTM, CDR2 ANQGSEA. The CDR3 has 15 residues.

In regard to this clone: At one end the junction does not follow the germline gene, possibly because of a read error. This chain links TRBV7-7 with TRBJ1-2, with TRBD1 identical over 7 bases. Looked up from germline, CDR1 is SSHAT and CDR2 is FNYEAQ (reference sequence). CDR3 length: 14 residues. The CDR3: CASSSGGGNPGYTF. The DNA of the CDR3 is TGTGCTAGCAGCTCAGGGGGGGGAAATCCTGGCTACACCTTC.

The V call is TRBV9, the J call TRBJ2-7; no firm D call. This CDR3 is built from 13 residues. Trimming cost V 3 bases and J 3 bases, with 10 bases left between them. Germline V CDR1 and CDR2: SGDLS, YYNGEE. CDR3 residues: CASSAVDDYEQYF. In DNA, the CDR3 is TGTGCCAGCAGCGCCGTGGACGACTACGAGCAGTACTTC.

The gene calls are TRBV19 and TRBJ1-2; no definite D call. V dropped 5 bases and J dropped 2 bases, with 9 bases sitting between them. The CDR3 has 13 amino acids. Germline-derived CDR1 and CDR2 are LNHDA and SQIVND (reference sequence). The CDR3 region is CASSPSTNYGYTF. For the CDR3, the DNA is TGTGCCAGTAGTCCCAGTACGAACTATGGCTACACCTTC.

The chain has TRBV28 and TRBJ1-6; the D is unclear. Germline V gene data show CDR1 as MDHEN and CDR2 as SYDVKM. CDR3 length: 15 amino acids. Trimming cost V 3 bases and J 9 bases, with 15 bases left between them. The DNA for the CDR3 is TGTGCCAGCAGTTTCGAAGAGGGTAGAGCTTCACCCCTCCACTTT. Translated: CASSFEEGRASPLHF.

The genes are TRBV7-2 and TRBJ1-1; no definite D call. This CDR3 is 11 amino acids long. V was trimmed by 3 bases and J by 4 bases, leaving 3 bases between them. The germline V gene has CDR1 SGHTA and CDR2 FQGNSA. The CDR3 DNA follows: TGTGCCAGCAGCTTTTCCACTGAAGCTTTCTTT. This codes for CASSFSTEAFF.

The chain employs TRBV30 and TRBJ1-6; no clear D. The CDR3 is made up of 16 amino acids. V was trimmed by 5 bases and J by 0 bases, leaving 14 bases between them. Germline V gene data show CDR1 as GTSNPN and CDR2 as SVGIG (reference sequence). The CDR3 sequence is CAWSNRESSYNSPLHF. The CDR3 nucleotides are TGTGCCTGGTCGAACAGAGAAAGCTCCTATAATTCACCCCTCCACTTT.

The chain carries TRBV15 and TRBJ1-5; the match to TRBD1 covers 7 bases. The V gene end was trimmed by 0 bases and the J gene end by 5 bases; junction bases not matched to a gene: 4. The CDR3 extends over 15 amino acids. Germline CDR1 is LNHNV and CDR2 is YYDKDF (reference sequence). The CDR3 loop reads CATSRDRGEHQPQHF. Written as DNA, the CDR3 is TGTGCCACCAGCAGAGACAGGGGGGAGCATCAGCCCCAGCATTTT.

The chain links TRBV6-5 to TRBJ1-1; D remains ambiguous. Germline V gene lookup returns CDR1 MNHEY and CDR2 SVGAGI. V was trimmed by 6 bases and J by 0 bases, leaving 8 bases between them. CDR3 length: 13 amino acids. The CDR3 protein is CASSHKVNTEAFF. The CDR3 bases are TGTGCCAGCAGCCATAAAGTGAACACTGAAGCTTTCTTT.

CDR3 amino acids: CASSLVGTGREQYF. As DNA, the CDR3 is TGTGCCAGCAGCTTAGTCGGGACAGGACGCGAGCAGTACTTC. The J gene is TRBJ2-7, the V gene TRBV7-9; the match to TRBD1 covers 8 bases. CDR3 length: 14 amino acids. The V and J ends lost 1 base and 6 bases, in that order; junction bases with no gene match: 5. From germline, CDR1 is SEHNR and CDR2 FQNEAQ (reference sequence).

The chain is built from TRBV10-1 and TRBJ1-2; 8 bases match TRBD1. The CDR3 has 13 residues. CDR1 WNHNN and CDR2 SYGVQD come from the germline V gene (reference sequence). The V gene end was trimmed by 5 bases and the J gene end by 8 bases; junction bases not matched to a gene: 7. The DNA of the CDR3 is TGCGCCAGCAGTTGCTTGCGACAGGGGGGCTACACCTTC. Its translation is CASSCLRQGGYTF.

The V gene is TRBV7-9, the J gene TRBJ2-1; D perhaps matches TRBD2 (5 bases). The germline gives CDR1 SEHNR, CDR2 FQNEAQ (reference sequence). The CDR3 runs to 15 residues. V dropped 5 bases and J dropped 5 bases, with 16 bases sitting between them. The CDR3 DNA is TGTGCCAGCAGCCCCCGTTCGGGGAACAACAATGAGCAGTTCTTC. This gives the protein CASSPRSGNNNEQFF.

The V and J genes are TRBV19 and TRBJ1-5, with TRBD1 matching over 9 bases. This CDR3 region has 19 residues. In germline, CDR1 is LNHDA, CDR2 SQIVND (reference sequence). The junction had 15 bases not matched to a gene; V was cut back by 5 bases and J by 1 base. CDR3 bases: TGTGCCAGTAGTTACAGTCTGGGACAGGGAATTAGGAGCAATCAGCCCCAGCATTTT. This translates into CASSYSLGQGIRSNQPQHF.

The gene calls are TRBV9 and TRBJ2-3; 8 nucleotides agree with TRBD2. The CDR3 runs 18 residues. Germline loops: CDR1 SGDLS, CDR2 YYNGEE. V shed 3 bases, J shed 3 bases, and the junction held 15 bases outside the gene matches. The CDR3: CASSAPPGSGAYTDTQYF. The CDR3 DNA reads TGTGCCAGCAGCGCCCCTCCTGGTAGCGGGGCCTATACAGATACGCAGTATTTT.

CDR3 loop: CASSLTRSIGGNEQFF. The CDR3 DNA reads TGTGCCAGCAGCTTAACCCGAAGTATAGGGGGGAATGAGCAGTTCTTC. V and J are TRBV7-2 and TRBJ2-1; tentatively, D is TRBD1 or TRBD2 (6 bases each). CDR3 length equals 16 residues. Germline-derived CDR1 and CDR2 are SGHTA and FQGNSA. Trimming stripped 2 bases from V and 7 bases from J, with 18 bases between. Supplemented by reference TRBV7-2 and TRBJ2-1, the full variable domain reads GAGVSQSPSNKVTEKGKDVELRCDPISGHTALYWYRQSLGQGLEFLIYFQGNSAPDKSGLPSDRFSAERTGGSVSTLTIQRTQQEDSAVYLCASSLTRSIGGNEQFFGPGTRLTVL.

The J gene is TRBJ2-2, the V gene TRBV27; no definite D call. Germline V gene lookup returns CDR1 MNHEY and CDR2 SMNVEV (reference sequence). The CDR3 loop spans 14 amino acids. V dropped 3 bases and J dropped 3 bases, with 8 bases sitting between them. The CDR3 region is CASSFGWDTGELFF. The DNA for the CDR3 is TGTGCCAGCAGTTTCGGGTGGGACACCGGGGAGCTGTTTTTT.

The gene calls are TRBV7-9 and TRBJ1-2; D is unresolved. Germline CDR1 SEHNR, CDR2 FQNEAQ (reference sequence). The CDR3 length is 14 residues. With 5 bases removed from V and 3 bases from J, the gap between germline ends came to 13 bases. CDR3 protein: CASSPEGIHYGYTF. The CDR3 nucleotides read TGTGCCAGCAGCCCGGAAGGGATCCACTATGGCTACACCTTC.

The chain is built from TRBV19 and TRBJ1-1; D perhaps matches TRBD1 (6 bases). There are 14 residues in the CDR3. The V end lost 9 bases, the J end lost 5 bases, and 19 bases lay between the germline ends. Germline CDR1 LNHDA, CDR2 SQIVND (reference sequence). The CDR3 nucleotides are TGTGCCAGCAAGGGGGGGGCGCTTGATACTGAAGCTTTCTTT. As protein: CASKGGALDTEAFF.

The chain couples TRBV27 to TRBJ2-2; TRBD1 matches at 10 bases. V lost 5 bases, J lost 5 bases, and 8 bases stayed unmatched. Germline CDR1 is MNHEY and CDR2 is SMNVEV (reference sequence). The CDR3 is 16 amino acids. This chain's CDR3 is CASSPRQGARTGELFF. The CDR3 nucleotides are TGTGCCAGCAGTCCACGACAGGGGGCGAGGACCGGGGAGCTGTTTTTT.

The genes are TRBV19 and TRBJ1-2, with D unresolved. The V and J ends lost 3 bases and 0 bases respectively, with 8 bases between them. From germline, CDR1 is LNHDA and CDR2 SQIVND (reference sequence). The CDR3 loop spans 14 amino acids. The CDR3 sequence is CASSMTGSNYGYTF. In nucleotides, the CDR3 is TGTGCCAGTAGTATGACGGGATCTAACTATGGCTACACCTTC.

This clone showed up just a few times. V is TRBV18 and J is TRBJ1-4; tentatively, D is TRBD1 (6 bases). V was cut by 5 bases and J by 4 bases, with 8 bases left in between. This CDR3 contains 13 residues. Per germline, CDR1 KGHSH and CDR2 LQKENI. In DNA form, the CDR3 reads TGTGCCAGCTCAGGACAGCGTAATGAAAAACTGTTTTTT. This codes for CASSGQRNEKLFF.

The chain has TRBV15 and TRBJ1-6; a weak D match, TRBD1 (5 bases). The germline V and J ends were trimmed by 8 bases and 9 bases, with 14 bases remaining between them. CDR1 and CDR2 from the germline V gene are LNHNV and YYDKDF (reference sequence). The CDR3 runs 13 residues. The CDR3 sequence: CATGLGERSPLHF. The CDR3 DNA is TGTGCCACCGGCTTGGGGGAACGTTCACCCCTCCACTTT.